A single sample is the source of the 32 T cell receptor beta chains below, sequenced in a study of post-analysis software for immune sequencing data. Study-level points and caveats: A few TRBV segments occurring more often in patients than controls included TRBV5-6, TRBV5-1 and TRBV20-1.

Each TCR beta cDNA library carried unique molecular identifiers. MiXCR, applied by TCRdb to the PCR reads, yields one record per CDR3 protein. The sample yields roughly 800,000 distinct CDR3 sequences, about 53% seen once. These TCRs are of unknown antigen specificity. Source material: blood. Every receptor here comes from a girl aged 5 to 17 with multiple sclerosis.

This chain uses TRBV27 with TRBJ1-1, with D hard to call. The CDR3 consists of 10 residues. The germline V and J ends were trimmed by 8 bases and 5 bases, with 6 bases remaining between them. CDR1 and CDR2 (germline): MNHEY, SMNVEV (reference sequence). DNA of the CDR3: TGTGCCAGCGGTGAAACTGAAGCTTTCTTT. Translating it yields CASGETEAFF.

The chain couples TRBV12-3 or TRBV12-4 to TRBJ2-3, with D maybe TRBD2 (5 bases). This CDR3 is 12 amino acids long. Between the trimmed V and J ends, which lost 5 bases and 10 bases, there was a span of 13 bases. The CDR3 is CASSGPGVSQYF. In DNA, the CDR3 is TGTGCCAGCAGTGGCCCCGGGGTGTCGCAGTATTTT.

This clonotype appeared once. V and J are TRBV9 and TRBJ1-2, with TRBD1 as a possible D gene (5 bases). Between the trimmed V and J ends, which lost 0 bases and 2 bases, there was a span of 11 bases. The CDR3 runs 15 residues. The germline V gene encodes CDR1 SGDLS and CDR2 YYNGEE. CDR3 region: CASSVAGGKNYGYTF. DNA for the CDR3: TGTGCCAGCAGCGTAGCCGGGGGGAAGAACTATGGCTACACCTTC.

This clonotype was detected only once. The chain's CDR3 is CASSPQLVGIGANVLTF. The CDR3 nucleotides read TGTGCCAGCAGCCCCCAATTGGTGGGGATCGGGGCCAACGTCCTGACTTTC. The V gene is TRBV7-3, the J gene TRBJ2-6, with no clear D. There are 17 residues in the CDR3. Germline V gives CDR1 SGHTA, CDR2 FQGTGA. The ends were cut back, 5 bases at V and 4 bases at J, with 18 bases in the middle. Full variable domain (outside the CDR3, taken from reference TRBV7-3 and TRBJ2-6): GAGVSQTPSNKVTEKGKYVELRCDPISGHTALYWYRQSLGQGPEFLIYFQGTGAADDSGLPNDRFFAVRPEGSVSTLKIQRTERGDSAVYLCASSPQLVGIGANVLTFGAGSRLTVL.

This CDR3 reads CASSLRRPGHKSTEQYF. The CDR3 coding sequence is TGTGCCAGCAGCCTCCGTCGACCGGGACACAAATCTACGGAGCAGTACTTC. This chain links TRBV3-1 with TRBJ2-7; D possibly corresponds to TRBD1 (6 bases). CDR3 length equals 17 residues. V lost 4 bases and J lost 7, with 26 bases in between. From germline, CDR1 is LGHDT and CDR2 YNNKEL (reference sequence).

J is TRBJ1-5 and V is TRBV20-1; D is ambiguous. The V end lost 3 bases, the J end lost 1 base, and 4 bases lay between the germline ends. The germline gives CDR1 DFQATT, CDR2 SNEGSKA (reference sequence). The CDR3 is made up of 12 amino acids. CDR3 amino acids: CSASNSNQPQHF. In DNA form, the CDR3 reads TGCAGTGCTAGTAACAGCAATCAGCCCCAGCATTTT.

V is TRBV5-1 and J is TRBJ1-1; D is unclear. Trimming took off 2 bases at V and 7 bases at J, with 6 bases between the two ends. CDR1 and CDR2 from the germline V gene are SGHRS and YFSETQ. This CDR3 is 11 amino acids long. In DNA, the CDR3 is TGCGCCAGCAGCTTCGGGAATGAAGCTTTCTTT. Residues: CASSFGNEAFF.

This chain uses TRBV15 with TRBJ2-3; 7 bases match TRBD1. J gave up 6 bases and V 2 bases, and 5 bases lay outside the gene matches. Germline CDR1 and CDR2: LNHNV and YYDKDF (reference sequence). The CDR3 length is 14 residues. CDR3 bases: TGTGCCACCAGCAGATCCGGACAGGTCGATACGCAGTATTTT. Translated: CATSRSGQVDTQYF.

In its sample, this clonotype was seen a few times. This chain connects TRBV29-1 to TRBJ1-2; 7 bases line up with TRBD1. The CDR3 runs to 16 residues. V lost 6 bases to trimming and J lost 4 bases; unmatched junction nucleotides: 17. Germline CDR1 is SQVTM and CDR2 is ANQGSEA. CDR3 region: CSVPPRQGRLTYGYTF. CDR3 DNA sequence: TGCAGCGTCCCGCCGAGACAGGGACGACTGACCTATGGCTACACCTTC.

This chain joins TRBV12-3 or TRBV12-4 and TRBJ2-7; 8 bases fit TRBD2. The CDR3 runs 13 residues. The ends lost 7 bases at V and 3 bases at J; junction bases unmatched: 5. The chain's CDR3 is CASTTSGYYEQYF. The DNA for the CDR3 is TGTGCCAGCACAACTAGCGGTTACTACGAGCAGTACTTC.

This clonotype has more than one count but fewer than ten. The J gene is TRBJ2-1, the V gene TRBV15, with TRBD2 identical over 12 bases. The CDR3 contains 15 residues. The trim removed 3 bases at V and 9 bases at J, leaving 6 bases unmatched. Germline lookup yields CDR1 LNHNV and CDR2 YYDKDF (reference sequence). The CDR3 sequence is CATSRRLAGDPEQFF. CDR3 nucleotide sequence: TGTGCCACCAGCAGGCGACTAGCGGGAGACCCTGAGCAGTTCTTC.

In its sample, this clonotype was seen once. The chain employs TRBV20-1 and TRBJ2-3; 9 bases map to TRBD2. The junction had 11 bases not matched to a gene; V was cut back by 5 bases and J by 2 bases. Per germline, CDR1 DFQATT and CDR2 SNEGSKA (reference sequence). The CDR3 has 16 residues. The CDR3, as DNA: TGCAGTGCTGGGGGATCGGGACTAGCCAACACAGATACGCAGTATTTT. This translates into CSAGGSGLANTDTQYF.

This clonotype has more than one count but fewer than ten. The genes are TRBV20-1 and TRBJ2-7, with D maybe TRBD1 (6 bases). V dropped 3 bases and J dropped 6 bases, with 21 bases sitting between them. Germline V gene lookup returns CDR1 DFQATT and CDR2 SNEGSKA (reference sequence). CDR3 length: 15 residues. The CDR3 DNA is TGCAGTGCTAGCCCTCGATCGACAGGCTCCCTCGAGCAGTACTTC. Encoded protein: CSASPRSTGSLEQYF.

The chain links TRBV4-1 to TRBJ1-2, with a possible D match to TRBD1 (5 bases). Germline loops: CDR1 MGHRA, CDR2 YSYEKL. Trimming shortened V by 0 bases and J by 7 bases, and 27 bases separated the two germline ends. This CDR3 comprises 19 residues. CDR3 nucleotide sequence: TGCGCCAGCAGCCAAGATAGGTACCCTCTGGGGCAGCGGGAGGTTGGCTACACCTTC. It specifies CASSQDRYPLGQREVGYTF.

This chain links TRBV4-1 with TRBJ1-1; 7 bases map to TRBD1. Trimming at V came to 0 bases and at J to 0 bases, leaving 4 bases not matched to a gene. The CDR3 is 16 residues long. Germline V CDR1 and CDR2: MGHRA, YSYEKL. The CDR3 region has the DNA TGCGCCAGCAGCCAAGATTCAGGGGGGCTGAACACTGAAGCTTTCTTT. This codes for CASSQDSGGLNTEAFF.

V usage is TRBV20-1 and J usage is TRBJ2-7; 9 bases match TRBD2. The length of the CDR3 is 15 residues. V dropped 0 bases and J dropped 3; count of bases not matched to a gene: 6. From germline, CDR1 is DFQATT and CDR2 SNEGSKA (reference sequence). CDR3 loop: CSARDGDSGGYEQYF. The CDR3 DNA reads as TGCAGTGCTAGAGATGGGGATAGCGGGGGCTACGAGCAGTACTTC.

V usage is TRBV2 and J usage is TRBJ2-7; 8 bases align to TRBD1. Germline V gene lookup returns CDR1 SNHLY and CDR2 FYNNEI. Unmatched junction bases numbered 15, after V lost 4 bases and J lost 7 bases. This CDR3 region has 16 residues. CDR3 coding DNA: TGTGCCAGCAGTGGTCGACAGGGGCTCTCCTACAATGAGCAGTACTTC. Translating it yields CASSGRQGLSYNEQYF.

The chain recombines TRBV4-1 with TRBJ1-6, with unresolved D. Germline V gene data show CDR1 as MGHRA and CDR2 as YSYEKL. Trimming shortened V by 0 bases and J by 17 bases, and 11 bases separated the two germline ends. This CDR3 is built from 12 residues. The CDR3 protein is CASSQDLDGVHF. The CDR3 DNA reads TGCGCCAGCAGCCAAGATCTGGACGGCGTCCACTTT.

J is TRBJ2-7 and V is TRBV7-2; weak D call: TRBD1 (5 bases). The J call is in doubt because the DNA end fits TRBJ2-5 better. The CDR3 is 13 residues long. Germline V CDR1 and CDR2: SGHTA, FQGNSA. As DNA, the CDR3 is TGTGCCAGCAGCTTCCGACAGCGTGAGACCCAGTACTTC. This translates into CASSFRQRETQYF.

This clonotype was observed a handful of times. The chain recombines TRBV4-2 with TRBJ2-3; 9 nucleotides match TRBD2. There are 23 residues in the CDR3. V shed 0 bases and J 0 bases; nucleotides not matched to a gene: 22. Looked up from germline, CDR1 is LGHNA and CDR2 is YNFKEQ. The CDR3 sequence is CASSQDRVKGLAREASSTDTQYF. For the CDR3, the DNA is TGTGCCAGCAGCCAAGATAGGGTCAAAGGACTAGCGCGAGAAGCCTCTAGCACAGATACGCAGTATTTT.

In its sample, this clonotype was seen many times. This rearrangement joins TRBV29-1 to TRBJ2-7; D possibly corresponds to TRBD2 (6 bases). This CDR3 is built from 13 residues. From germline, CDR1 is SQVTM and CDR2 ANQGSEA. V lost 4 bases and J 1 base, leaving 11 bases between the germline ends. CDR3 DNA sequence: TGCAGCGTTGTCGGGGGATCATCCTACGAGCAGTACTTC. Residues: CSVVGGSSYEQYF.

This clonotype was detected a few times. The chain links TRBV7-9 to TRBJ2-1, with 10 bases lining up with TRBD1. The germline V gene encodes CDR1 SEHNR and CDR2 FQNEAQ (reference sequence). Trimming at V came to 2 bases and at J to 10 bases, leaving 5 bases not matched to a gene. The CDR3 totals 14 residues. CDR3 region: CASSLTTGGWEQFF. DNA for the CDR3: TGTGCCAGCAGCTTAACGACAGGGGGCTGGGAGCAGTTCTTC.

This clonotype has more than one count but fewer than ten. The V gene is TRBV6-1, the J gene TRBJ2-5, with unresolved D. This CDR3 has 13 amino acids. CDR1 and CDR2 from the germline V gene are MNHNS and SASEGT. V was clipped by 2 bases and J by 5 bases, with 9 bases between them. CDR3 loop: CASSEQSAETQYF. The CDR3 bases are TGTGCCAGCAGTGAACAATCTGCCGAGACCCAGTACTTC.

The chain employs TRBV6-5 and TRBJ2-1; D remains unclear. This CDR3 spans 14 amino acids. Trimming left V 0 bases short and J 4 bases short, with 7 bases between. CDR1 MNHEY and CDR2 SVGAGI come from the germline V gene. This CDR3 reads CASSYSARYNEQFF. CDR3 nucleotide sequence: TGTGCCAGCAGTTACTCGGCCAGATACAATGAGCAGTTCTTC.

The chain joins TRBV11-2 to TRBJ2-7; D may be TRBD1 or TRBD2 (5 bases each). This CDR3 has 17 amino acids. Trimming stripped 7 bases from V and 3 bases from J, with 25 bases between. Germline V CDR1 and CDR2: SGHAT, FQNNGV. DNA for the CDR3: TGTGCCAGCACCTCCGATGTGGGCCAGGGAGCTTTCTACGAGCAGTACTTC. Residues: CASTSDVGQGAFYEQYF.

The chain combines TRBV12-3 or TRBV12-4 with TRBJ2-1; 8 nucleotides line up with TRBD1. After removal of 6 bases from V and 0 bases from J, the junction contained 10 bases not matched to a gene. The CDR3 covers 17 residues. CDR3 residues: CASSSGTGRSSYNEQFF. The CDR3 DNA sequence: TGTGCCAGCAGCTCCGGGACAGGCCGAAGCTCCTACAATGAGCAGTTCTTC.

This clonotype has just a few counts. This chain links TRBV29-1 with TRBJ1-2, with 7 bases lining up with TRBD1. Germline lookup yields CDR1 SQVTM and CDR2 ANQGSEA. The CDR3 loop spans 17 amino acids. Trimming at V came to 0 bases and at J to 4 bases, leaving 14 bases not matched to a gene. In nucleotides, the CDR3 is TGCAGCGTTGAAGATCGGGACAGAAATCGTGGCGCCTATGGCTACACCTTC. It translates to CSVEDRDRNRGAYGYTF.

V and J are TRBV2 and TRBJ2-5; the D gene is possibly TRBD2 (5 bases). V was pared by 4 bases and J by 11 bases, with 23 bases between. This CDR3 contains 15 residues. Germline CDR1 reads SNHLY; CDR2 reads FYNNEI. CDR3 residues: CASSVGSLVMGEQYF. CDR3 nucleotide sequence: TGTGCCAGCAGTGTAGGTTCACTAGTTATGGGCGAACAGTACTTC.

This clonotype has just a few counts. The V and J genes are TRBV4-1 and TRBJ1-2; D ambiguous. The CDR3 has 13 residues. The ends were cut back, 1 base at V and 7 bases at J, with 10 bases in the middle. Germline values: CDR1 MGHRA, CDR2 YSYEKL. This CDR3 reads CASSQASGSGYTF. DNA for the CDR3: TGCGCCAGCAGCCAAGCTTCGGGGTCTGGCTACACCTTC.

J is TRBJ2-7 and V is TRBV25-1; 7 bases match TRBD1. Germline CDR1 is MGHDK and CDR2 is SYGVNS. With V trimmed by 4 bases and J by 2 bases, 32 bases remained unmatched. The CDR3 covers 23 residues. CDR3 nucleotide sequence: TGTGCCAGCAGTGGACGAGGAGCAGTGAATCCGCGGACAGGTTTTGAGGGCACCTACGAGCAGTACTTC. It codes for CASSGRGAVNPRTGFEGTYEQYF.

The chain has TRBV18 and TRBJ2-6; 8 bases agree with TRBD1. The length of the CDR3 is 18 residues. Looked up from germline, CDR1 is KGHSH and CDR2 is LQKENI. After removal of 3 bases from V and 0 bases from J, the junction contained 7 bases not matched to a gene. This CDR3 reads CASSPRGQGASGANVLTF. CDR3 nucleotide sequence: TGTGCCAGCTCACCCCGAGGACAGGGTGCCTCTGGGGCCAACGTCCTGACTTTC.

The gene calls are TRBV19 and TRBJ1-2; D perhaps matches TRBD1 (6 bases). Trimming stripped 6 bases from V and 0 bases from J, with 14 bases between. The CDR3 is 15 amino acids. CDR1 and CDR2 (germline): LNHDA, SQIVND (reference sequence). CDR3 nucleotide sequence: TGTGCCAGTAGCGAGACCGGGACAACTAACTATGGCTACACCTTC. Protein: CASSETGTTNYGYTF.